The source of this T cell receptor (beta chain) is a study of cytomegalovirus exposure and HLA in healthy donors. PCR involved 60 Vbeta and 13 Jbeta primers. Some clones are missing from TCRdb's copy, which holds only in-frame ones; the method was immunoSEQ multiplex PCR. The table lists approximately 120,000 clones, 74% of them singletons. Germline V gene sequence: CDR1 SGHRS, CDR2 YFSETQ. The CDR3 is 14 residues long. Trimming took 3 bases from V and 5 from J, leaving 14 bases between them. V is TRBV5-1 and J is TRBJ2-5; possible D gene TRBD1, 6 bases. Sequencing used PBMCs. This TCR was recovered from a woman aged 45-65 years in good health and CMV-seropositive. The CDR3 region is CASSSQQGGETQYF. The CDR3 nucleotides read TGCGCCAGCAGCTCGCAACAGGGTGGCGAGACCCAGTACTTC.